This is a list of T cell receptor beta chains from one sample in a study of OX40 agonist ivuxolimab in advanced cancers. This table comes from immunoSEQ multiplex PCR, and its TCRdb copy is limited to in-frame clones, with some not included. The data show some 75,000 clones, over 75% seen once. The sample here was CD4+ or CD8+ T cells sorted from blood, taken in a trial of the OX40 agonist ivuxolimab. The receptor set was obtained from an adult with an advanced solid tumor such as melanoma, head and neck, liver or kidney cancer. The CDR3 runs from the conserved cysteine through the conserved F or W. D genes are given only for firm matches. Clone size is not always given. Where it is, it says once, few, many or a class for expanded clones.

>TRBV10-3|-|TRBJ2-7|-
CAIGRWGSYEQYF
TGTGCCATCGGGAGGTGGGGCTCCTACGAGCAGTACTTC
>TRBV6-6|TRBD1|TRBJ1-1|few
CASSYRGYRGTEAFF
TGTGCCAGCAGTTACCGTGGATACAGGGGCACTGAAGCTTTCTTT
>TRBV7-9|TRBD1|TRBJ1-2|-
CASSREGARDYGYTF
TGTGCCAGCAGTCGAGAGGGGGCGCGAGACTATGGCTACACCTTC
>TRBV18|-|TRBJ2-2|-
CASSPPVLETGELFF
TGTGCCAGCTCACCACCGGTTTTGGAGACCGGGGAGCTGTTTTTT
>TRBV5-1|-|TRBJ1-2|-
CASSLGGSGYGYTF
TGCGCCAGCAGCTTGGGAGGGTCGGGTTATGGCTACACCTTC
>TRBV28|-|TRBJ2-5|-
CASSGGYQETQYF
TGTGCCAGCAGTGGGGGGTACCAAGAGACCCAGTACTTC
>TRBV27|TRBD2|TRBJ2-3|-
CASSLPTAGDTQYF
TGTGCCAGCAGTTTACCGACAGCGGGGGATACGCAGTATTTT
>TRBV18|-|TRBJ1-4|-
CASSPDIGGSEKLFF
TGTGCCAGCTCACCCGATATCGGGGGGAGTGAAAAACTGTTTTTT
>TRBV28|-|TRBJ1-4|once
CASSLWGRGSEKLFF
TGTGCCAGCAGTTTATGGGGCAGGGGAAGTGAAAAACTGTTTTTT
>TRBV10-2|-|TRBJ2-3|once
CASSRASLMDTQYF
TGCGCCAGCAGCCGCGCGAGCCTCATGGATACGCAGTATTTT
>TRBV7-8|TRBD2|TRBJ2-1|-
CASSMGLAGYNEQFF
TGTGCCAGCAGCATGGGACTAGCGGGCTACAATGAGCAGTTCTTC
>TRBV20-1|-|TRBJ2-5|-
CSAYGGETQYF
TGCAGTGCTTACGGGGGAGAGACCCAGTACTTC
>TRBV19|-|TRBJ1-1|-
CASSIDGPGAEAFF
TGTGCCAGTAGTATAGATGGCCCCGGGGCTGAAGCTTTCTTT
>TRBV7-2|TRBD1|TRBJ1-6|-
CASSWQGVGAVSSPLHF
TGTGCCAGCAGCTGGCAGGGGGTGGGGGCCGTCAGTTCACCCCTCCACTTT
>TRBV10-3|-|TRBJ2-7|-
CAISEGQAQYEQYF
TGTGCCATCAGTGAAGGGCAGGCCCAATACGAGCAGTACTTC
>TRBV30|-|TRBJ2-6|-
CAWGEGANVLTF
TGTGCCTGGGGGGAAGGGGCCAACGTCCTGACTTTC
>TRBV2|-|TRBJ1-2|-
CASSGTPANYGYTF
TGTGCCAGCAGTGGGACACCTGCTAACTATGGCTACACCTTC
>TRBV5-1|-|TRBJ2-2|-
CATRKESGNTGELFF
TGCGCCACCCGAAAGGAGAGCGGGAACACCGGGGAGCTGTTTTTT
>TRBV6-1|-|TRBJ1-1|-
CASSDHPQNTEAFF
TGTGCCAGCAGTGATCACCCCCAGAACACTGAAGCTTTCTTT
>TRBV14|-|TRBJ1-3|-
CASSPYLKSSGNTIYF
TGTGCCAGCAGCCCCTATCTAAAGTCTTCTGGAAACACCATATATTTT
>TRBV19|-|TRBJ1-2|-
CASLQGYGYTF
TGTGCCAGTTTACAGGGATATGGCTACACCTTC
>TRBV15|-|TRBJ2-5|-
CATNLRGQETQYF
TGTGCCACCAACCTCCGGGGCCAAGAGACCCAGTACTTC
>TRBV5-1|-|TRBJ2-1|-
CASSQTQGEQFF
TGCGCCAGCAGTCAAACGCAGGGCGAGCAGTTCTTC
>TRBV5-1|TRBD2|TRBJ2-7|-
CASSLAWTSDRGEQYF
TGCGCCAGCAGCTTGGCCTGGACTAGCGATAGGGGCGAGCAGTACTTC
>TRBV5-4|TRBD2|TRBJ2-4|-
CASSWGHSGREGHKNIQYF
TGTGCCAGCAGCTGGGGCCATAGCGGGAGGGAGGGCCATAAAAACATTCAGTACTTC
>TRBV19|-|TRBJ2-5|once
CASRETDRETQYF
TGTGCCAGTAGAGAGACAGATCGAGAGACCCAGTACTTC
>TRBV4-3|-|TRBJ2-1|-
CASSQPPNEQFF
TGCGCCAGCAGCCAACCGCCCAATGAGCAGTTCTTC
>TRBV2|-|TRBJ1-5|-
CASSRLNSNQPQHF
TGTGCCAGCAGCCGACTTAATAGCAATCAGCCCCAGCATTTT
>TRBV11-2|-|TRBJ1-3|few
CASSLGLGNTIYF
TGTGCCAGCAGCTTAGGTCTGGGAAACACCATATATTTT
>TRBV11-2|TRBD1|TRBJ1-1|-
CASSHGWRTGVVDTEAFF
TGTGCCAGCAGCCACGGTTGGAGGACAGGGGTGGTGGACACTGAAGCTTTCTTT
>TRBV5-1|-|TRBJ2-5|-
CASSLGNRKETQYF
TGCGCCAGCAGCTTAGGGAACAGGAAAGAGACCCAGTACTTC
>TRBV19|-|TRBJ1-4|-
CASSSPRDPNEKLFF
TGTGCCAGTAGTTCTCCCAGGGATCCTAATGAAAAACTGTTTTTT
>TRBV30|TRBD2|TRBJ2-1|-
CAWSVPDGGRAYNEQFF
TGTGCCTGGAGTGTACCAGACGGCGGGAGGGCCTACAATGAGCAGTTCTTC
>TRBV25-1|-|TRBJ2-5|-
CASSELGPWETQYF
TGTGCCAGCAGTGAATTGGGGCCCTGGGAGACCCAGTACTTC
>TRBV7-8|-|TRBJ2-1|few
CASSLALWGDEQFF
TGTGCCAGCAGCTTAGCGCTTTGGGGGGATGAGCAGTTCTTC
>TRBV7-2|-|TRBJ1-5|once
CASSLRGGSNQPQHF
TGTGCCAGCAGCTTAAGGGGTGGGAGCAATCAGCCCCAGCATTTT
>TRBV6-5|TRBD1|TRBJ1-3|-
CASIPPGQAHTIYF
TGTGCCAGCATTCCGCCAGGACAGGCTCACACCATATATTTT
>TRBV4-1|-|TRBJ2-7|once
CASSQDQGPALYEQYF
TGCGCCAGCAGCCAAGATCAAGGTCCCGCCTTGTACGAGCAGTACTTC
>TRBV5-1|-|TRBJ2-4|-
CASSLGRRDPKNIQYF
TGCGCCAGCAGCTTGGGCCGACGGGACCCCAAAAACATTCAGTACTTC
>TRBV6-4|-|TRBJ2-3|-
CASSDRAGPTDTQYF
TGTGCCAGCAGTGACCGGGCGGGGCCGACAGATACGCAGTATTTT
>TRBV9|-|TRBJ2-3|-
CASSVDPGRAQYF
TGTGCCAGCAGCGTAGACCCCGGCCGGGCGCAGTATTTT
>TRBV4-3|TRBD1|TRBJ1-4|-
CASSQDLNRGGSATNEKLFF
TGCGCCAGCAGCCAAGACCTAAACAGGGGAGGCTCGGCAACTAATGAAAAACTGTTTTTT
>TRBV7-2|-|TRBJ2-6|once
CASSLRVSSTGANVLTF
TGTGCCAGCAGCCTCAGGGTTAGTTCAACTGGGGCCAACGTCCTGACTTTC
>TRBV11-2|TRBD2|TRBJ2-1|-
CASSLLAGGPRSSYNEQFF
TGTGCCAGCAGCTTACTAGCGGGAGGGCCACGGAGCTCCTACAATGAGCAGTTCTTC
>TRBV20-1|-|TRBJ1-1|-
CSAELGTEAFF
TGCAGTGCCGAGCTGGGCACTGAAGCTTTCTTT
>TRBV4-2|TRBD2|TRBJ2-7|-
CASSQVSAGAYEQYF
TGTGCCAGCAGCCAAGTTTCCGCGGGAGCCTACGAGCAGTACTTC
>TRBV7-6|TRBD1|TRBJ1-1|-
CASSFPWDRDPEAFF
TGTGCCAGCAGCTTCCCGTGGGACAGGGACCCTGAAGCTTTCTTT
>TRBV6-1|-|TRBJ2-5|-
CASMVEAAQETQYF
TGTGCCAGCATGGTTGAGGCAGCCCAAGAGACCCAGTACTTC
>TRBV30|TRBD1|TRBJ2-7|-
CAWRKRTGGVYEQYF
TGTGCCTGGAGGAAGAGGACAGGGGGGGTCTACGAGCAGTACTTC
>TRBV7-3|-|TRBJ1-2|-
CASSLTSNGGDYGYTF
TGTGCCAGCAGCTTAACGTCGAACGGGGGCGACTATGGCTACACCTTC
>TRBV5-6|TRBD1|TRBJ2-7|-
CASSLEPWTGTYEQYF
TGTGCCAGCAGCTTGGAACCGTGGACAGGGACCTACGAGCAGTACTTC